This TCR beta chain was documented in a study of shared clonotypes between healthy human individuals. The ends were cut back, 0 bases at V and 7 bases at J, with 11 bases in the middle. Germline V gives CDR1 SGHNT, CDR2 YYREEE (reference sequence). This CDR3 has 14 amino acids. Caucasian adults living in Nashville, Tennessee, provided all samples. For unsorted samples, genomic DNA was extracted from roughly 100 million PBMCs. Researchers sequenced unsorted PBMC DNA using ten immunoSEQ deep assay plates. Per the original methods: ImmunoSEQ gave junction-only sequences without quality scores, so filtering differed. The data were produced by immunoSEQ multiplex PCR, yet TCRdb's version contains in-frame clones alone and is incomplete. That table supplies the V and J calls and clone size; D and trimming were determined from the DNA. Among nearly 500,000 clones, 75% to 85% were seen once, and the ten largest hold around 13%.

The specimen was PBMCs. The rearrangement uses TRBV5-4 and TRBJ1-5, with a weak D call TRBD1 (6 bases). This sequence originates from a woman aged 40 to 50 in good health. Some clones in this sample may be carry-over from other donors' samples. This chain's CDR3 is CASSLDRAEQPQHF. Here the CDR3 DNA reads TGTGCCAGCAGCTTGGACAGGGCGGAGCAGCCCCAGCATTTT.